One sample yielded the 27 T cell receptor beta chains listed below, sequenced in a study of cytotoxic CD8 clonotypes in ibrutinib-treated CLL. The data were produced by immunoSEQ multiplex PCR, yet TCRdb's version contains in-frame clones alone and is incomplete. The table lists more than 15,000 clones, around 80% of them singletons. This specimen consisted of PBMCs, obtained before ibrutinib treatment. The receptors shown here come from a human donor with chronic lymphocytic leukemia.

For the CDR3, the DNA is TGTGCCAGCAGCAAGCTCCGGGACACTGCCTACGAGCAGTACTTC. Its translation: CASSKLRDTAYEQYF. The chain uses TRBV11-2 and TRBJ2-7, with D possibly being TRBD1 (6 bases). Germline V gene data show CDR1 as SGHAT and CDR2 as FQNNGV. The V end lost 5 bases, the J end lost 2 bases, and 16 bases lay between the germline ends. The CDR3 has 15 amino acids. Together with reference TRBV11-2 and TRBJ2-7, the CDR3 gives the full variable domain: EAGVAQSPRYKIIEKRQSVAFWCNPISGHATLYWYQQILGQGPKLLIQFQNNGVVDDSQLPKDRFSAERLKGVDSTLKIQPAKLEDSAVYLCASSKLRDTAYEQYFGPGTRLTVT.

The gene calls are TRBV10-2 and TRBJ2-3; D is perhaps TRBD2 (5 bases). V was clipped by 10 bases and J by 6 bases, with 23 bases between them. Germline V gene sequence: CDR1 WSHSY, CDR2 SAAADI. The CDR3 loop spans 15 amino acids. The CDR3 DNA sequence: TGCGCCATCTCGTCCGCCGGCCAGGAGGTGGATACGCAGTATTTT. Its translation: CAISSAGQEVDTQYF.

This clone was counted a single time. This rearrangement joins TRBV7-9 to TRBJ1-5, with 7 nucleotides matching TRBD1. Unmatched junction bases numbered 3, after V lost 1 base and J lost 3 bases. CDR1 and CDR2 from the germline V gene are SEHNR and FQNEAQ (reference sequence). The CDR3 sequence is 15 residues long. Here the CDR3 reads CASSLGGQDNQPQHF. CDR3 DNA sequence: TGTGCCAGCAGCTTAGGAGGACAGGACAATCAGCCCCAGCATTTT.

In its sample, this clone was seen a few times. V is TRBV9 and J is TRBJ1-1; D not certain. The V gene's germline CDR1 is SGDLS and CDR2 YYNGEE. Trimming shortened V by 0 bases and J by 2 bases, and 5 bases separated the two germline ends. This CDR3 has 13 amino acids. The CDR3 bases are TGTGCCAGCAGCGTAGGACCTAACACTGAAGCTTTCTTT. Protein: CASSVGPNTEAFF.

CDR3 coding DNA: TGTGCCAGCAGAATACAGGGGGCGGTTGAAAAACTGTTTTTT. Residues: CASRIQGAVEKLFF. The chain has TRBV28 and TRBJ1-4; TRBD1 matches 9 bases. Germline assignment: CDR1 MDHEN and CDR2 SYDVKM. V was pared by 6 bases and J by 7 bases, with 6 bases of the junction left unmatched. This CDR3 has 14 amino acids.

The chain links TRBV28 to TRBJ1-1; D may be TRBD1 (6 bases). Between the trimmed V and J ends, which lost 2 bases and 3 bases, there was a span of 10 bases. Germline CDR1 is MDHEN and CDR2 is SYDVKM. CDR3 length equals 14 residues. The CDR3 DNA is TGTGCCAGCAGTTTAGGGGGCAGAGACACTGAAGCTTTCTTT. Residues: CASSLGGRDTEAFF.

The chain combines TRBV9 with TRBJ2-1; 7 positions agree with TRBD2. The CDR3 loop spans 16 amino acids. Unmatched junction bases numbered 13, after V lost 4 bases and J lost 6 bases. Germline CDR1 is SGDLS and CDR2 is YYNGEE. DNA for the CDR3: TGTGCCAGCAGCACCCGGACTAGTCGCACCGCCAATGAGCAGTTCTTC. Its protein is CASSTRTSRTANEQFF.

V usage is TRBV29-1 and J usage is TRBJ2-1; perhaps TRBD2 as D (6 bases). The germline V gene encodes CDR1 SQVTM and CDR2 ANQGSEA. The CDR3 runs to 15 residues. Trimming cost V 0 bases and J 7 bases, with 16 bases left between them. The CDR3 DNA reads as TGCAGCGTTGAAGATCCTATACGGGAGTTGAATGAGCAGTTCTTC. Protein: CSVEDPIRELNEQFF.

The DNA of the CDR3 is TGCGCCAGCAGCCGAGGGGGATACGACACTGAAGCTTTCTTT. Translated, it gives CASSRGGYDTEAFF. This chain connects TRBV4-1 to TRBJ1-1, with a possible D match to TRBD1 (6 bases). With 4 bases removed from V and 3 bases from J, the gap between germline ends came to 12 bases. In germline, CDR1 is MGHRA, CDR2 YSYEKL. The CDR3 consists of 14 residues.

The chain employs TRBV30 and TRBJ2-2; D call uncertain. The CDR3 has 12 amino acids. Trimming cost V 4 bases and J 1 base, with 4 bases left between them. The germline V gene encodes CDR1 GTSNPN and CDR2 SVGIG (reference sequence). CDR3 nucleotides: TGTGCCTGGACTGGGAACACCGGGGAGCTGTTTTTT. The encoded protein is CAWTGNTGELFF.

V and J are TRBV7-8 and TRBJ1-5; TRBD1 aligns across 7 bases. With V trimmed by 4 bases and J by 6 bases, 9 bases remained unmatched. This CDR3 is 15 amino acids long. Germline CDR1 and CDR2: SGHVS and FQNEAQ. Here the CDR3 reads CASSSGEGAAQPQHF. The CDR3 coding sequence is TGTGCCAGCAGCTCTGGAGAGGGGGCGGCTCAGCCCCAGCATTTT.

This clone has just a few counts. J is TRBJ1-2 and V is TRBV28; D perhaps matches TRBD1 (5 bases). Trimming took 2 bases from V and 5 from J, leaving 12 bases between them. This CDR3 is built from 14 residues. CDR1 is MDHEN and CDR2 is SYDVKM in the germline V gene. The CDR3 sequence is CASSLVAGRYGYTF. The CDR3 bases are TGTGCCAGCAGTTTAGTTGCAGGGAGGTATGGCTACACCTTC.

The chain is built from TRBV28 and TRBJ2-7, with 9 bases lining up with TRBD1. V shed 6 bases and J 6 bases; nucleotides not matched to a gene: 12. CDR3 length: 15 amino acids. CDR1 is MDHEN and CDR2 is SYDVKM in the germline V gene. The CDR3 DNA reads TGTGCCAGCAGACCTCCGGGACAGGGTTTTGGCGAGCAGTACTTC. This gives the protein CASRPPGQGFGEQYF.

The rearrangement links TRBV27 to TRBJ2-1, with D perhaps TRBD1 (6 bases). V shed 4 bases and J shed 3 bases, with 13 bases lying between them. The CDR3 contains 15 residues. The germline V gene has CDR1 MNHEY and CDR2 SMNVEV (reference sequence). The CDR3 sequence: CASSSDRLDYNEQFF. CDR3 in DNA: TGTGCCAGCAGTTCGGACAGACTTGACTACAATGAGCAGTTCTTC.

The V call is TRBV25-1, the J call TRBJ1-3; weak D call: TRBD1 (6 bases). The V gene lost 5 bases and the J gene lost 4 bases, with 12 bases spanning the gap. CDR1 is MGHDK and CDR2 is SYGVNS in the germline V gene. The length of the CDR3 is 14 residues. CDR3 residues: CASSWGAAGNTIYF. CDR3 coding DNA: TGTGCCAGCAGTTGGGGGGCTGCAGGAAACACCATATATTTT.

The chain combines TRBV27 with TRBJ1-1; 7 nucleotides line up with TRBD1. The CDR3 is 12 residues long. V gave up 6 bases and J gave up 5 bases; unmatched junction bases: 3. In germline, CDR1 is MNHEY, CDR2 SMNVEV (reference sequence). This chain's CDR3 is CASRTGRTEAFF. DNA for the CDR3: TGTGCCAGCAGGACAGGGCGGACTGAAGCTTTCTTT.

CDR3 residues: CASSFIGEQFF. CDR3 DNA sequence: TGTGCCAGCAGTTTCATTGGCGAGCAGTTCTTC. The gene calls are TRBV27 and TRBJ2-1; unclear D gene. The CDR3 sequence is 11 residues long. V was clipped by 3 bases and J by 10 bases, with 7 bases between them. From germline, CDR1 is MNHEY and CDR2 SMNVEV (reference sequence).

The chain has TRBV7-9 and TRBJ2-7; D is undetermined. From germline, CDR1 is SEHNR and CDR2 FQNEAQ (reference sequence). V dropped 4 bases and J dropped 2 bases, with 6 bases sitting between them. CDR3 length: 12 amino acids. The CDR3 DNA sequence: TGTGCCAGCAGCTCGACCACCTACGAGCAGTACTTC. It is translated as CASSSTTYEQYF.

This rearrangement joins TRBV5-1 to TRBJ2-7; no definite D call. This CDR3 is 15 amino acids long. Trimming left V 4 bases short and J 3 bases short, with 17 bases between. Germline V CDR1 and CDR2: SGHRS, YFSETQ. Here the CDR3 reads CASSASGPGNYEQYF. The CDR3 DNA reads TGCGCCAGCAGCGCCTCCGGGCCTGGGAACTACGAGCAGTACTTC.

Written as DNA, the CDR3 is TGTGCCAGCAGAAGACTAGCTGGGGATACGCAGTATTTT. Translation: CASRRLAGDTQYF. V usage is TRBV6-5 and J usage is TRBJ2-3; 7 bases line up with TRBD2. CDR1 is MNHEY and CDR2 is SVGAGI in the germline V gene. This CDR3 is built from 13 residues. V trimming: 6 bases; J trimming: 6 bases; junction bases outside the gene matches: 6.

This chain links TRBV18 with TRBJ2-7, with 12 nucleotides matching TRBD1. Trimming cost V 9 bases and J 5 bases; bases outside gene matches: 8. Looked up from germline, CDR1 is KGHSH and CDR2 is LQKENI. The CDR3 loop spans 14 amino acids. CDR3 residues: CASSTGTGGDEQYF. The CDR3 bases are TGTGCCAGTTCCACCGGGACAGGGGGCGACGAGCAGTACTTC.

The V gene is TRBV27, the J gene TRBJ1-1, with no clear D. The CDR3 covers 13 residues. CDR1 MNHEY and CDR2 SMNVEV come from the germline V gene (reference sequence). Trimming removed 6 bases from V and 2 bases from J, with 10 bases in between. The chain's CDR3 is CASSQWGNTEAFF. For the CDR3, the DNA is TGTGCCAGCAGCCAGTGGGGTAACACTGAAGCTTTCTTT.

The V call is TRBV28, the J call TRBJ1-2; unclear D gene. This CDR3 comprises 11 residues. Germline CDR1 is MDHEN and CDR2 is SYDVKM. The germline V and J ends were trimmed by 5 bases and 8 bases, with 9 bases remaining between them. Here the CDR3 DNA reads TGTGCCAGCAGTCTCTCAGACGGCTACACCTTC. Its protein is CASSLSDGYTF.

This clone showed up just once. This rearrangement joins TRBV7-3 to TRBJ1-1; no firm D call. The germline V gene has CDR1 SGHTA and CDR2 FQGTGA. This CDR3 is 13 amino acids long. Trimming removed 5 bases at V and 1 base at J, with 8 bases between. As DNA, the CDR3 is TGTGCCAGCAGCGAGGGTCCGAACACTGAAGCTTTCTTT. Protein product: CASSEGPNTEAFF.

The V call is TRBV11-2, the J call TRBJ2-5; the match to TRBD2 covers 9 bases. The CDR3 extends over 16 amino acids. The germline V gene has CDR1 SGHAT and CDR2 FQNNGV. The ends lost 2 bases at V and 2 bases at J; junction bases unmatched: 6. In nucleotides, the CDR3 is TGTGCCAGCAGCTTACGTTGGACTAGCGAGCAAGAGACCCAGTACTTC. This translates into CASSLRWTSEQETQYF.

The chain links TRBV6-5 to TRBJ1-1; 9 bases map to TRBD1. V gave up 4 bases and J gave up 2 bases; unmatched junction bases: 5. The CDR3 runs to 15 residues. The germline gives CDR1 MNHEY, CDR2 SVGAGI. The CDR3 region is CASSSRTGDNTEAFF. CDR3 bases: TGTGCCAGCAGTTCACGGACAGGGGACAACACTGAAGCTTTCTTT.

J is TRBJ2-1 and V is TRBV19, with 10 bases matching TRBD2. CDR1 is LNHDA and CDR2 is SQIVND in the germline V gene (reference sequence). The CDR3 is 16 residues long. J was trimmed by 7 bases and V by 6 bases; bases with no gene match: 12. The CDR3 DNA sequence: TGTGCCAGTAGACAAAGCGGGCTAGCGGGAGCTAATGAGCAGTTCTTC. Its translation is CASRQSGLAGANEQFF.